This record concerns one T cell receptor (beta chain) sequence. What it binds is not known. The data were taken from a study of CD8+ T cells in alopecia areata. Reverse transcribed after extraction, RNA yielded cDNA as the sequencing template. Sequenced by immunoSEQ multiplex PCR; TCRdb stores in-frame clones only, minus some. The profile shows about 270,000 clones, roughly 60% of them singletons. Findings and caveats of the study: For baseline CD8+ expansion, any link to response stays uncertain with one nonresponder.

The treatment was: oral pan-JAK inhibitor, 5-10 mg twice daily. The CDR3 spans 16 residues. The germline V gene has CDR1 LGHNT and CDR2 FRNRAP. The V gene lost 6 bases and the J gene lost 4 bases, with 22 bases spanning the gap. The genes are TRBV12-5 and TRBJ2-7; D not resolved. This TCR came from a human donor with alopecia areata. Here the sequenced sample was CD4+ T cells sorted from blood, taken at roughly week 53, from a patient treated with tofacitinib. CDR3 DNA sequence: TGTGCTAGTGGCTTCGACGACGGGCTACTTAGTTACGAGCAGTACTTC. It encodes CASGFDDGLLSYEQYF.